The 22 T cell receptor beta chains reported below all come from one sample, sequenced in a study of beta chain features in type 1 diabetes. The entirety of the isolated RNA underwent reverse transcription, so expressed TCRB transcripts were sequenced. Method: immunoSEQ multiplex PCR; TCRdb's copy keeps in-frame clones and lacks some. The data show 130,000 to 150,000 clones, less than 9% seen once. The sequencing sample was made of central memory CD4+ T cells from blood. The receptors here all came from a woman aged 25-40 years in good health.

This clone was detected only a few times. The chain joins TRBV6-6 to TRBJ2-1; 7 positions agree with TRBD1. The CDR3 is 15 residues long. Germline V lookup: CDR1 MNHNY, CDR2 SVGAGI (reference sequence). Trimming took 3 bases from V and 10 from J; bases not matched to a gene: 12. The CDR3 here is CASSYPQGNEYEQFF. The CDR3 DNA is TGTGCCAGCAGTTATCCACAGGGGAATGAGTACGAGCAGTTCTTC.

The rearrangement uses TRBV9 and TRBJ1-4, with 9 bases aligning to TRBD1. The CDR3 is 13 amino acids. Trimming took 3 bases from V and 11 from J; bases not matched to a gene: 5. The germline V gene has CDR1 SGDLS and CDR2 YYNGEE. Here the CDR3 reads CASSEGTGNKLFF. CDR3 sequence (DNA): TGTGCCAGCAGCGAGGGGACAGGGAATAAACTGTTTTTT. Using reference TRBV9 and TRBJ1-4 for the parts outside the CDR3, the full variable domain is DSGVTQTPKHLITATGQRVTLRCSPRSGDLSVYWYQQSLDQGLQFLIQYYNGEERAKGNILERFSAQQFPDLHSELNLSSLELGDSALYFCASSEGTGNKLFFGSGTQLSVL.

This clone came up a few times. This sequence joins TRBV27 and TRBJ2-7; the D gene is possibly TRBD2 (5 bases). Germline CDR1 and CDR2: MNHEY and SMNVEV (reference sequence). V gave up 3 bases and J gave up 3 bases, with 12 bases separating them. The CDR3 runs 14 residues. The DNA for the CDR3 is TGTGCCAGCAGTTTTGCGGGTAACGGCTACGAGCAGTACTTC. Translating it yields CASSFAGNGYEQYF.

This clone occurred a few times. This chain links TRBV27 with TRBJ1-5, with D possibly TRBD1 on 6 matching bases. The length of the CDR3 is 15 residues. V lost 3 bases and J lost 5, with 14 bases in between. The germline V gene has CDR1 MNHEY and CDR2 SMNVEV (reference sequence). This CDR3 is CASSLGRGTHQPQHF. CDR3 in DNA: TGTGCCAGCAGTTTGGGCAGGGGTACTCATCAGCCCCAGCATTTT.

This clone was counted only a few times. The same CDR3 can be traced to other DNA sequences in this sample. V and J are TRBV30 and TRBJ1-5, with 8 bases fitting TRBD1. The CDR3 covers 13 residues. V lost 3 bases, J lost 6 bases, and 4 bases stayed unmatched. The germline V gene has CDR1 GTSNPN and CDR2 SVGIG (reference sequence). The CDR3 DNA sequence: TGTGCCTGGAGCAGACAGGGGCGTCAGCCCCAGCATTTT. Amino acids: CAWSRQGRQPQHF.

The chain links TRBV7-2 to TRBJ1-2; tentative D call: TRBD1 (5 bases). In germline, CDR1 is SGHTA, CDR2 FQGNSA. The CDR3 is made up of 15 amino acids. The ends were cut back, 1 base at V and 1 base at J, with 10 bases in the middle. The CDR3 sequence is CASSLDSDSNYGYTF. In DNA, the CDR3 is TGTGCCAGCAGCTTAGATTCCGACAGTAACTATGGCTACACCTTC.

This rearrangement joins TRBV11-2 to TRBJ1-4, with D uncertain. Germline V gene data show CDR1 as SGHAT and CDR2 as FQNNGV. The CDR3 is 13 residues long. Trimming left V 6 bases short and J 10 bases short, with 15 bases between. CDR3 sequence reads: CASSKDSTAKLFF. CDR3 sequence (DNA): TGTGCCAGCAGTAAGGACTCAACGGCAAAACTGTTTTTT.

The J gene is TRBJ2-7, the V gene TRBV5-1, with 11 bases identical to TRBD2. The junction had 11 bases not matched to a gene; V was cut back by 5 bases and J by 4 bases. This CDR3 comprises 16 residues. Germline values: CDR1 SGHRS, CDR2 YFSETQ. The CDR3: CASRPATSGSRYEQYF. The CDR3 nucleotides are TGCGCCAGCAGGCCGGCCACTAGCGGGAGTAGGTACGAGCAGTACTTC.

This clone was recorded a few times. Other DNA sequences in this sample translate to the same CDR3. The chain couples TRBV5-1 to TRBJ2-1; 7 bases map to TRBD2. Germline CDR1 and CDR2: SGHRS and YFSETQ. CDR3 length equals 14 residues. J lost 2 bases, V lost 2 bases, and 1 base had no gene match. The CDR3 loop reads CASSFGTTYNEQFF. The CDR3 DNA follows: TGCGCCAGCAGCTTCGGGACTACCTACAATGAGCAGTTCTTC.

This clone has ten or more counts. Other nucleotide sequences from this sample produce the same CDR3. V and J are TRBV30 and TRBJ2-3; D unresolved. The V end lost 3 bases, the J end lost 6 bases, and 7 bases lay between the germline ends. Germline CDR1 is GTSNPN and CDR2 is SVGIG (reference sequence). This CDR3 contains 11 residues. The CDR3 region is CAWSPSDTQYF. The CDR3 DNA reads as TGTGCCTGGAGCCCGTCGGATACGCAGTATTTT.

This clone was observed a handful of times. J is TRBJ2-5 and V is TRBV5-1; 7 nucleotides agree with TRBD2. From germline, CDR1 is SGHRS and CDR2 YFSETQ. The CDR3 spans 14 residues. V trimming: 7 bases; J trimming: 1 base; junction bases outside the gene matches: 7. CDR3 nucleotides: TGCGCCAGCGCTAGCGGAGTAACCCAAGAGACCCAGTACTTC. Encoded protein: CASASGVTQETQYF.

This sequence joins TRBV4-3 and TRBJ2-4, with 8 bases lining up with TRBD1. V was clipped by 4 bases and J by 0 bases; unmatched bases: 2. This CDR3 spans 15 amino acids. Per germline, CDR1 LGHNA and CDR2 YSLEER. As DNA, the CDR3 is TGCGCCAGCAGCCCACAGGGGGAAGCCAAAAACATTCAGTACTTC. This translates into CASSPQGEAKNIQYF.

V gene TRBV19 combines with J gene TRBJ2-5; TRBD2 aligns across 7 bases. The length of the CDR3 is 16 residues. V dropped 5 bases and J dropped 4; count of bases not matched to a gene: 13. The germline CDR1 and CDR2 sequences are LNHDA and SQIVND (reference sequence). CDR3 DNA: TGTGCCAGTAGTCATAGAGAGGCGGGAGTCACAGAGACCCAGTACTTC. Protein sequence: CASSHREAGVTETQYF.

This clone was counted only a few times. The rearrangement uses TRBV7-2 and TRBJ1-2, with 8 bases aligning to TRBD1. Germline CDR1 and CDR2: SGHTA and FQGNSA. The CDR3 has 13 residues. The V and J ends lost 6 bases and 8 bases, in that order; junction bases with no gene match: 8. CDR3 loop: CASRVEQGEGYTF. The DNA of the CDR3 is TGTGCCAGCAGAGTAGAACAGGGGGAAGGCTACACCTTC.

This CDR3 is CASSQLAGAGETQYF. In DNA form, the CDR3 reads TGCGCCAGCAGCCAACTAGCGGGAGCAGGAGAGACCCAGTACTTC. This chain links TRBV4-3 with TRBJ2-5, with 10 bases that match TRBD2. The J segment lost 4 bases and the V segment lost 2 bases, leaving 4 bases of the junction unmatched. CDR1 is LGHNA and CDR2 is YSLEER in the germline V gene. The CDR3 runs to 15 residues.

The chain combines TRBV19 with TRBJ2-1; 15 bases fit TRBD2. From germline, CDR1 is LNHDA and CDR2 SQIVND (reference sequence). J gave up 8 bases and V 6 bases, and 5 bases lay outside the gene matches. The CDR3 is made up of 15 amino acids. The CDR3 nucleotides are TGTGCCAGTAGCGCCGGGACTAGCGGGAGGTATGAGCAGTTCTTC. The encoded protein is CASSAGTSGRYEQFF.

This clone appeared a few times. The chain employs TRBV18 and TRBJ2-7, with D possibly TRBD1 on 6 matching bases. Germline CDR1 KGHSH, CDR2 LQKENI. This CDR3 comprises 14 residues. V lost 3 bases to trimming and J lost 5 bases, with 14 bases between them. CDR3 protein: CASSPSHSGDEQYF. CDR3 sequence (DNA): TGTGCCAGCTCACCCTCCCATTCAGGGGACGAGCAGTACTTC.

The gene calls are TRBV7-9 and TRBJ2-1; 10 nucleotides line up with TRBD1. The CDR3 runs to 14 residues. Germline V gene sequence: CDR1 SEHNR, CDR2 FQNEAQ (reference sequence). V lost 5 bases, J lost 6 bases, and 4 bases stayed unmatched. Here the CDR3 reads CASSPGQGGNEQFF. DNA for the CDR3: TGTGCCAGCAGCCCCGGACAGGGGGGCAATGAGCAGTTCTTC.

This clone was observed a few times. V is TRBV4-3 and J is TRBJ1-1; 12 bases line up with TRBD1. The CDR3 spans 16 residues. V was pared by 2 bases and J by 11 bases, with 12 bases of the junction left unmatched. Germline V lookup: CDR1 LGHNA, CDR2 YSLEER. CDR3 coding DNA: TGCGCCAGCAGCCAACCCCGGGACAGGGGGCAGCAGTCGGCTTTCTTT. Translating it yields CASSQPRDRGQQSAFF.

The chain employs TRBV4-1 and TRBJ2-7; TRBD2 aligns across 10 bases. Trimming cost V 0 bases and J 4 bases; bases outside gene matches: 6. Germline V gene data show CDR1 as MGHRA and CDR2 as YSYEKL. This CDR3 has 16 residues. The CDR3 loop reads CASSQDSSSGSYEQYF. CDR3 coding DNA: TGCGCCAGCAGCCAAGATAGTTCTAGCGGGAGTTACGAGCAGTACTTC.

This clone was picked up many times. This chain uses TRBV28 with TRBJ2-7; 7 bases fit TRBD1. CDR3 length: 16 amino acids. Trimming removed 6 bases from V and 0 bases from J; junction bases left unmatched: 11. Looked up from germline, CDR1 is MDHEN and CDR2 is SYDVKM. The CDR3 DNA reads as TGTGCCAGCAGCCGGGCCGGGACAGCGAGCTCCTACGAGCAGTACTTC. Protein product: CASSRAGTASSYEQYF.

Only a few counts were recorded for this clone. The chain couples TRBV29-1 to TRBJ1-2, with TRBD1 matching over 9 bases. Germline CDR1 and CDR2: SQVTM and ANQGSEA. The CDR3 length is 12 residues. V shed 7 bases, J shed 7 bases, and the junction held 7 bases outside the gene matches. The CDR3 bases are TGCAGCGCTGGGGGACAGGGCGGTGGCTACACCTTC. This translates into CSAGGQGGGYTF. Full variable domain (rest looked up from reference TRBV29-1 and TRBJ1-2): SAVISQKPSRDICQRGTSLTIQCQVDSQVTMMFWYRQQPGQSLTLIATANQGSEATYESGFVIDKFPISRPNLTFSTLTVSNMSPEDSSIYLCSAGGQGGGYTFGSGTRLTVV.